This T cell receptor (beta chain) was sequenced in a study of T cell repertoires in cytomegalovirus infection. This clonotype was found many times. TCRdb ran MiXCR on the reads and lists one entry per CDR3 protein. The profile shows 200,000 to 300,000 distinct CDR3 sequences, roughly 12% of them singletons. In germline, CDR1 is SGHAT, CDR2 FQNNGV. V was clipped by 5 bases and J by 2 bases; unmatched bases: 17. The CDR3 covers 20 residues. Specimen: PBMCs. The genes are TRBV11-2 and TRBJ2-1; 11 nucleotides align to TRBD2. This TCR was sampled from a human donor in good health (CMV status not recorded). Some clones in this sample may be carry-over from other donors' samples. The CDR3: CASSPGRVAGGPNAYNEQFF. In nucleotides, the CDR3 is TGTGCCAGCAGCCCTGGGAGGGTAGCGGGGGGGCCGAACGCCTACAATGAGCAGTTCTTC.